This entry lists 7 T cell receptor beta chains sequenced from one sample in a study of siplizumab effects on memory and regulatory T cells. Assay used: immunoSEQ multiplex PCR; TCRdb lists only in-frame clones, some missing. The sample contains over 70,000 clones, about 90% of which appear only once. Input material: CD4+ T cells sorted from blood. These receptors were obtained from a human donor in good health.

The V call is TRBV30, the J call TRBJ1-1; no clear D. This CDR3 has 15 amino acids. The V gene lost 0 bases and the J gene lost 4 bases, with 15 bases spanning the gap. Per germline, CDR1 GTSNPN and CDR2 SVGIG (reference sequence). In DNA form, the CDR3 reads TGTGCCTGGAGTGTAGATTTTCGTCTGGGCACTGAAGCTTTCTTT. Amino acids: CAWSVDFRLGTEAFF.

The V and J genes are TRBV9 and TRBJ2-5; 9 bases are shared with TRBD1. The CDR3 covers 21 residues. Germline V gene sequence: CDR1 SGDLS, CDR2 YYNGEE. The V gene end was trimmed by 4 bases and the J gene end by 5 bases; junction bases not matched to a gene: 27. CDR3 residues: CASSPQSIPGQGSGSEETQYF. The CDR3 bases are TGTGCCAGCAGCCCCCAATCGATTCCGGGACAGGGTTCTGGAAGTGAGGAGACCCAGTACTTC.

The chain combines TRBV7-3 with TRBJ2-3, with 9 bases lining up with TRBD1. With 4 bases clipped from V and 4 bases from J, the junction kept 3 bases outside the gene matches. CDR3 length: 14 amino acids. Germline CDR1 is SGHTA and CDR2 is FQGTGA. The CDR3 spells CASSYRGRADTQYF. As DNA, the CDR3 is TGTGCCAGCAGCTACAGGGGGCGGGCAGATACGCAGTATTTT. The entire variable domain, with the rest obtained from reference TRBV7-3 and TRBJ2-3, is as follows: GAGVSQTPSNKVTEKGKYVELRCDPISGHTALYWYRQSLGQGPEFLIYFQGTGAADDSGLPNDRFFAVRPEGSVSTLKIQRTERGDSAVYLCASSYRGRADTQYFGPGTRLTVL.

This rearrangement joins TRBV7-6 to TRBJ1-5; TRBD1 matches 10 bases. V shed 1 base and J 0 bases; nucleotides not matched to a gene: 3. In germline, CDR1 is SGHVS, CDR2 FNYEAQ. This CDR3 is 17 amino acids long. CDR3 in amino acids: CASSLGQGAYSNQPQHF. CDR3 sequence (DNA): TGTGCCAGCAGCTTAGGACAGGGGGCTTATAGCAATCAGCCCCAGCATTTT.

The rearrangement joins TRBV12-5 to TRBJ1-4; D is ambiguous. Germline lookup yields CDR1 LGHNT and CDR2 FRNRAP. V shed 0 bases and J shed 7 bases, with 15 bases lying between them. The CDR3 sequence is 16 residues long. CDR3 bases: TGTGCTAGTGGTTTGGTAATAGGCGCCGGGATTGAAAAACTGTTTTTT. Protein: CASGLVIGAGIEKLFF.

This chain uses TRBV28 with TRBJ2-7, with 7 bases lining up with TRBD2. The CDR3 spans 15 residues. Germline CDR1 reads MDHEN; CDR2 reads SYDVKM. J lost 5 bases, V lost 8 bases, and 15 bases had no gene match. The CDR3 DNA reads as TGTGCCAGCGCCTTTTTAGGGGAGGGGAGCGACGAGCAGTACTTC. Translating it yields CASAFLGEGSDEQYF.

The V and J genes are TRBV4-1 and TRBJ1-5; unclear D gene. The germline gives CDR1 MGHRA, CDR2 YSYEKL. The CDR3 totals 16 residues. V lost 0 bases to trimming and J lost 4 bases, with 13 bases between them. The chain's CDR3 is CASSQDPLGVNQPQHF. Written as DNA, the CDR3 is TGCGCCAGCAGCCAAGATCCCCTCGGGGTAAATCAGCCCCAGCATTTT.